The T cell receptor (beta chain) described here comes from a study of cytomegalovirus exposure and HLA in healthy donors. About the research overall: The platform used for the 120 or so validation repertoires matched that of the 650 to 750 first-cohort repertoires, a later analysis reported. Study-wide results and limits: The study put 160 or so TCR beta chains on its list as cytomegalovirus-associated. Using the classifier, cytomegalovirus status was reportedly diagnosed with high specificity and sensitivity.

About this clone: Its specificity is not known.

Only in-frame clones appear in the TCRdb table, and some are missing; sequencing was by immunoSEQ multiplex PCR. This table has roughly 260,000 clones, nearly 90% appearing once. This CDR3 spans 12 amino acids. The V gene lost 1 base and the J gene lost 8 bases, with 6 bases spanning the gap. In germline, CDR1 is SGHAT, CDR2 FQNNGV. The V and J genes are TRBV11-2 and TRBJ2-4; no reliable D call. Sequenced sample: PBMCs. The TCR originated in a young woman in good health and CMV-seronegative. In DNA, the CDR3 is TGTGCCAGCAGCTTAGGTAGAGACATTCAGTACTTC. It encodes CASSLGRDIQYF.